This note documents a single T cell receptor beta chain sequence. Its target is unknown. Mismatch with germline at one junction end may stem from a read error. The CDR3 totals 14 residues. This sample stems from a study of blood T cells in healthy people across ages. Broader study findings: PBMC samples, being unsorted, prevented any conclusive comparison of naive and antigen-experienced cells. In older individuals, TCR beta diversity per million T cells was lower, falling roughly linearly with age.

Combining a sample-barcoded 5' primer with a J-beta primer mix, a second PCR ran for roughly 7 to 12 cycles. MiXCR, run by TCRdb on the 5' RACE reads, gives a single entry per CDR3 protein. Counted here are 1.5 million to 2 million distinct CDR3 sequences, roughly 32% occurring once; the ten biggest clones make up about 11%. The sequence was collected from a woman aged 25 to 39 in good health. V usage is TRBV12-3 or TRBV12-4 and J usage is TRBJ1-5; D unclear. Sequencing input: blood. CDR3 sequence: CANSLDGPVQPQHF. For the CDR3, the DNA is TGTGCCAACAGTTTAGATGGGCCGGTTCAGCCCCAGCATTTT.